Below are 25 T cell receptor beta chains sequenced from a single sample in a study of cytomegalovirus exposure and HLA in healthy donors. Researchers ran the PCR with 60 Vbeta and 13 Jbeta primers. The table came from immunoSEQ multiplex PCR; TCRdb's copy has only in-frame clones and leaves some out. There are some 180,000 clones in the sample; more than 75% occur only once, and about 2.5% lies in the top ten. Sequenced: PBMCs. The receptors come from a woman aged 30 to 39 in good health and CMV-seropositive.

V gene TRBV28 combines with J gene TRBJ1-2; TRBD1 aligns across 9 bases. Unmatched junction bases numbered 2, after V lost 6 bases and J lost 3 bases. The CDR3 loop spans 13 amino acids. CDR1 is MDHEN, CDR2 SYDVKM, per germline. The CDR3 loop is CASSRDRDYGYTF. CDR3 DNA sequence: TGTGCCAGCAGCAGGGACAGGGACTATGGCTACACCTTC.

This rearrangement joins TRBV4-2 to TRBJ2-5; D is perhaps TRBD1 (5 bases). The end of the DNA is better explained by TRBJ2-7, so the J call may be wrong. The CDR3 runs 15 residues. CDR1 is LGHNA and CDR2 is YNFKEQ in the germline V gene. The CDR3 reads CASSQQEGVTYEQYF. The CDR3 DNA sequence: TGTGCCAGCAGCCAACAAGAAGGGGTTACCTACGAGCAGTACTTC.

V and J are TRBV9 and TRBJ2-7; maybe TRBD1 (5 bases). The CDR3 has 14 residues. Trimming left V 4 bases short and J 0 bases short, with 11 bases between. Germline V lookup: CDR1 SGDLS, CDR2 YYNGEE. CDR3 nucleotide sequence: TGTGCCAGCAGCCCGAGACAGACCTCCTACGAGCAGTACTTC. Amino acid sequence: CASSPRQTSYEQYF.

The V gene is TRBV5-4, the J gene TRBJ2-2; 11 bases map to TRBD2. Trimming removed 5 bases from V and 5 bases from J; junction bases left unmatched: 11. Germline V gene lookup returns CDR1 SGHNT and CDR2 YYREEE (reference sequence). The CDR3 runs 17 residues. The CDR3 DNA reads as TGTGCCAGCAGGAAAGGGACTAGCGGATTCTCAACCGGGGAGCTGTTTTTT. Amino acid sequence: CASRKGTSGFSTGELFF.

The sample holds a few counts of this clone. This chain uses TRBV4-3 with TRBJ2-3, with unresolved D. This CDR3 contains 14 residues. Trimming removed 3 bases at V and 4 bases at J, with 11 bases between. Germline V gives CDR1 LGHNA, CDR2 YSLEER. The CDR3 region has the DNA TGCGCCAGCAGCCAGATGAGTCGGGCAGATACGCAGTATTTT. Translation gives CASSQMSRADTQYF.

The chain joins TRBV6-5 to TRBJ1-3; D gene uncertain. The CDR3 is made up of 15 amino acids. Trimming cost V 2 bases and J 0 bases, with 8 bases left between them. Germline V gene sequence: CDR1 MNHEY, CDR2 SVGAGI. The CDR3 DNA reads as TGTGCCAGCAGTTACGCTGCAGGCTCTGGAAACACCATATATTTT. Protein sequence: CASSYAAGSGNTIYF.

The gene calls are TRBV4-1 and TRBJ2-7; no definite D call. This CDR3 has 13 residues. Trimming removed 4 bases from V and 0 bases from J, with 7 bases in between. Germline-derived CDR1 and CDR2 are MGHRA and YSYEKL. The CDR3 loop reads CASSPQASYEQYF. The CDR3 nucleotides read TGCGCCAGCAGCCCCCAGGCCTCCTACGAGCAGTACTTC.

The chain is built from TRBV4-1 and TRBJ1-3, with no clear D. Trimming left V 1 base short and J 0 bases short, with 13 bases between. The CDR3 sequence is 17 residues long. The V gene's germline CDR1 is MGHRA and CDR2 YSYEKL. CDR3: CASSQGGVTRSGNTIYF. The CDR3 DNA reads TGCGCCAGCAGCCAAGGAGGTGTCACTCGCTCTGGAAACACCATATATTTT.

V is TRBV5-6 and J is TRBJ1-2; D may be TRBD1 (6 bases). This CDR3 has 13 amino acids. V lost 4 bases to trimming and J lost 8 bases, with 15 bases between them. From germline, CDR1 is SGHDT and CDR2 YYEEEE. The CDR3 spells CASSRGAGSGYTF. In nucleotides, the CDR3 is TGTGCCAGCAGCCGGGGGGCCGGGTCAGGCTACACCTTC.

The J gene is TRBJ2-7, the V gene TRBV28; 11 bases map to TRBD2. J was trimmed by 0 bases and V by 5 bases; bases with no gene match: 3. The CDR3 extends over 15 amino acids. Germline V gene lookup returns CDR1 MDHEN and CDR2 SYDVKM. The CDR3 bases are TGTGCCAGCAGTGAACTAGCGGGGGCCTCCTACGAGCAGTACTTC. As protein: CASSELAGASYEQYF.

The chain joins TRBV7-9 to TRBJ1-5; 7 bases line up with TRBD1. Germline V gene lookup returns CDR1 SEHNR and CDR2 FQNEAQ (reference sequence). This CDR3 is built from 14 residues. The J segment lost 3 bases and the V segment lost 8 bases, leaving 7 bases of the junction unmatched. CDR3 sequence (DNA): TGTGCCAGCTGGACAGGTGTTACCAATCAGCCCCAGCATTTT. This gives the protein CASWTGVTNQPQHF.

The sample holds a few counts of this clone. V gene TRBV6-1 combines with J gene TRBJ1-5; the match to TRBD1 covers 9 bases. From germline, CDR1 is MNHNS and CDR2 SASEGT. There are 14 residues in the CDR3. With 8 bases clipped from V and 5 bases from J, the junction kept 7 bases outside the gene matches. The CDR3 DNA sequence: TGTGCCAGCGGAACAGGGGGCGCGTATCAGCCCCAGCATTTT. Translating it yields CASGTGGAYQPQHF.

Only a few counts were recorded for this clone. The CDR3 here is CASSQDRVGYTF. CDR3 coding DNA: TGCGCCAGCAGCCAAGACAGGGTCGGCTACACCTTC. This chain connects TRBV4-3 to TRBJ1-2, with D perhaps TRBD1 (5 bases). This CDR3 spans 12 amino acids. Per the germline V gene, CDR1 is LGHNA and CDR2 is YSLEER. Between the trimmed V and J ends, which lost 0 bases and 8 bases, there was a span of 7 bases.

This rearrangement joins TRBV19 to TRBJ1-1; D remains unclear. Deletions cut 0 bases from V and 0 bases from J, with 8 bases between. The CDR3 runs to 15 residues. The germline V gene has CDR1 LNHDA and CDR2 SQIVND (reference sequence). The DNA for the CDR3 is TGTGCCAGTAGTATAGATCCGGGTTTGAACACTGAAGCTTTCTTT. It is translated as CASSIDPGLNTEAFF.

About this clone itself: The same CDR3 also results from other DNA sequences found in this sample. The DNA for the CDR3 is TGTGCCAGCAGCCTTTACAGGGTGAACACTGAAGCTTTCTTT. Protein sequence: CASSLYRVNTEAFF. The chain joins TRBV28 to TRBJ1-1; a weak D match, TRBD1 (6 bases). Germline CDR1 is MDHEN and CDR2 is SYDVKM. The CDR3 runs to 14 residues. The V end lost 6 bases, the J end lost 0 bases, and 11 bases lay between the germline ends.

This chain links TRBV7-2 with TRBJ2-5; 8 nucleotides match TRBD1. The J call is uncertain, as TRBJ2-7 better fits the DNA end. CDR1 and CDR2 from the germline V gene are SGHTA and FQGNSA. The CDR3 length is 16 residues. Here the CDR3 reads CASSQAPGQGLGEQYF. In DNA, the CDR3 is TGTGCCAGCAGCCAAGCCCCCGGACAGGGTCTAGGCGAGCAGTACTTC.

V gene TRBV28 combines with J gene TRBJ2-5, with D uncertain. Germline CDR1 is MDHEN and CDR2 is SYDVKM. The ends were cut back, 3 bases at V and 5 bases at J, with 13 bases in the middle. The CDR3 has 14 residues. CDR3 sequence reads: CASSFADGRETQYF. DNA for the CDR3: TGTGCCAGCAGTTTCGCGGATGGTCGGGAGACCCAGTACTTC.

The chain has TRBV19 and TRBJ2-1, with a tentative D call TRBD1 (7 bases). Per germline, CDR1 LNHDA and CDR2 SQIVND (reference sequence). Trimming pared 10 bases from V and 4 bases from J, leaving 35 bases between. The CDR3 covers 20 residues. This chain's CDR3 is CATSDLGRRRGQGLYNEQFF. As DNA, the CDR3 is TGTGCCACCTCCGATCTGGGTCGGCGGAGGGGGCAGGGCCTATACAATGAGCAGTTCTTC. Based on the CDR3 plus reference TRBV19 and TRBJ2-1, the full variable domain is DGGITQSPKYLFRKEGQNVTLSCEQNLNHDAMYWYRQDPGQGLRLIYYSQIVNDFQKGDIAEGYSVSREKKESFPLTVTSAQKNPTAFYLCATSDLGRRRGQGLYNEQFFGPGTRLTVL.

The CDR3 loop is CASSERTGFPYGYTF. CDR3 DNA: TGTGCCAGCAGCGAGAGGACAGGGTTTCCCTATGGCTACACCTTC. V usage is TRBV27 and J usage is TRBJ1-2, with 8 positions matching TRBD1. V shed 6 bases and J 4 bases; nucleotides not matched to a gene: 10. CDR1 is MNHEY, CDR2 SMNVEV, per germline (reference sequence). This CDR3 comprises 15 residues.

The genes are TRBV6-5 and TRBJ2-3, with TRBD2 identical over 11 bases. Germline assignment: CDR1 MNHEY and CDR2 SVGAGI. The CDR3 contains 15 residues. V gave up 2 bases and J gave up 5 bases; unmatched junction bases: 3. The CDR3 DNA reads TGTGCCAGCAGTTACGTAGCGGGGGGGGGAGATACGCAGTATTTT. This codes for CASSYVAGGGDTQYF.

The chain has TRBV5-4 and TRBJ2-1; D is perhaps TRBD1 (5 bases). Trimming took off 5 bases at V and 8 bases at J, with 14 bases between the two ends. Per the germline V gene, CDR1 is SGHNT and CDR2 is YYREEE (reference sequence). The CDR3 spans 13 residues. CDR3 DNA: TGTGCCAGCAGATACAGGCCGGTGGATGAGCAGTTCTTC. This gives the protein CASRYRPVDEQFF.

This chain joins TRBV7-9 and TRBJ1-2, with TRBD1 identical over 7 bases. The V gene's germline CDR1 is SEHNR and CDR2 FQNEAQ (reference sequence). This CDR3 is 16 amino acids long. V shed 3 bases, J shed 4 bases, and the junction held 11 bases outside the gene matches. CDR3 DNA: TGTGCCAGCAGCTTGGTAGGGCAGGGGGGTACCTATGGCTACACCTTC. It yields the protein CASSLVGQGGTYGYTF.

The chain is built from TRBV10-2 and TRBJ2-1, with D perhaps matching TRBD1 (6 bases). Germline CDR1 reads WSHSY; CDR2 reads SAAADI. The V gene lost 6 bases and the J gene lost 7 bases, with 13 bases spanning the gap. The CDR3 runs to 13 residues. Written as DNA, the CDR3 is TGCGCCAGCAGCGCAGGGGTGACTAATGAGCAGTTCTTC. Protein product: CASSAGVTNEQFF.

The V call is TRBV5-1, the J call TRBJ1-6; D remains unclear. The V end was cut by 3 bases, the J end by 11 bases, with 12 bases between. Germline V gives CDR1 SGHRS, CDR2 YFSETQ. There are 13 residues in the CDR3. CDR3 DNA: TGCGCCAGCAGCTCGACACTGAAAACACCCCTCCACTTT. Translation gives CASSSTLKTPLHF.

The chain combines TRBV29-1 with TRBJ1-2; the D is unclear. Germline CDR1 reads SQVTM; CDR2 reads ANQGSEA. The V gene lost 4 bases and the J gene lost 4 bases, with 13 bases spanning the gap. The CDR3 spans 13 residues. CDR3 protein: CSVAAEAGYGYTF. The CDR3 DNA reads TGCAGCGTTGCCGCGGAAGCCGGCTATGGCTACACCTTC.